Listed below are T cell receptor beta chains from one sample, sequenced in a study of T cell clonotyping in hematopoietic cell transplantation. This table comes from immunoSEQ multiplex PCR, and its TCRdb copy is limited to in-frame clones, with some not included. The data show over 15,000 clones, with 93% seen just once and 1.5% to 2% held by the top ten. The sequencing here drew on peripheral blood mononuclear cells, taken before stem cell transplant. These TCRs come from a man younger than 35 with biphenotypic leukemia. Some clones in this sample may be carry-over from other donors' samples. The CDR3 runs from the conserved cysteine through the conserved F or W. The D gene is left open where the match is weak. Rows give clone size only sometimes, using once, few, many, or a class for an expanded clone.

CDR3nt,CDR3aa,j_gene,d_gene,v_gene,abundance
TGTGCCAGCAGCCAAGATCCGGGAGACTATGGCTACACCTTC,CASSQDPGDYGYTF,TRBJ1-2,-,TRBV11-2,-
TGTGCCTGGAGTGACAGAATTGGCCATGGCTACACCTTC,CAWSDRIGHGYTF,TRBJ1-2,-,TRBV30,-
TGTGCCAGCAGCTTAGTAAGTGGCACCGGGGAGCTGTTTTTT,CASSLVSGTGELFF,TRBJ2-2,-,TRBV7-2,-
TGTGCCAGCACCCCCGGGACAGGGACCTACGAGCAGTACTTC,CASTPGTGTYEQYF,TRBJ2-7,TRBD1,TRBV7-2,-
TGTGCCAGCAGCTTAGCAGGGGTGGACGAGCAGTACTTC,CASSLAGVDEQYF,TRBJ2-7,-,TRBV7-7,-
TGCGCCAGCAGCGGGGACATTCCCCCTAACACTGAAGCTTTCTTT,CASSGDIPPNTEAFF,TRBJ1-1,-,TRBV5-1,-
TGTGCCAGCAGGGGACTAGGCTACACCGGGGAGCTGTTTTTT,CASRGLGYTGELFF,TRBJ2-2,TRBD2,TRBV27,once
TGCGCCAGCAGCCAAGGAACACAGGGTAGGGGCATTCAGTACTTC,CASSQGTQGRGIQYF,TRBJ2-4,-,TRBV4-3,-
TGTGCCAGCAGAGGTGAACCCGACTCCTACAATGAGCAGTTCTTC,CASRGEPDSYNEQFF,TRBJ2-1,-,TRBV28,once
TGTGCCAGCAGCGCCAACAGGGGGCGCGAAATAGCTTTCTTT,CASSANRGREIAFF,TRBJ1-1,TRBD1,TRBV7-2,few
TGTGCCAGCAGCTCCCGGCAGGGTATGAGGGAGCAGTACTTC,CASSSRQGMREQYF,TRBJ2-7,-,TRBV7-8,-
TGTGCCAGCAGTTTCGGACGGAGTTACGAGCAGTACTTC,CASSFGRSYEQYF,TRBJ2-7,-,TRBV5-6,-
TGTGCCAGCAGCTTGGTATCCGAGACCCAGTACTTC,CASSLVSETQYF,TRBJ2-5,-,TRBV5-8,-
TGTGCCAGCAGCTTGGCCCGGGGATGGGGCTACACCTTC,CASSLARGWGYTF,TRBJ1-2,-,TRBV5-6,-
TGTGCCAGCAGTGAACGAACAGGGGTAGATGGCTACACCTTC,CASSERTGVDGYTF,TRBJ1-2,TRBD1,TRBV6-1,-
TGTGCCAGCAGTGAGGACGTTAATCAGCCCCAGCATTTT,CASSEDVNQPQHF,TRBJ1-5,-,TRBV6-5,-
TGTGCCAGCAGTTTGGGCTCTGGAAACACCATATATTTT,CASSLGSGNTIYF,TRBJ1-3,-,TRBV27,-